This TCR beta chain was sequenced during a study of T cells after yellow fever vaccination. TCRdb re-analysed the 5' RACE reads in MiXCR, keeping a single row per CDR3 protein. The sample has 150,000 to 200,000 distinct CDR3 sequences, 9.5% to 11% seen once. V lost 6 bases, J lost 0 bases, and 12 bases lay in between. Germline values: CDR1 LNHDA, CDR2 SQIVND (reference sequence). This CDR3 is built from 15 residues. Sample: CD8+ T cells sorted from PBMCs, taken 15 days after the yellow fever booster vaccination. The TCR sequence derives from a man aged 18 to 35 who received the YFV17D yellow fever vaccine. The chain has TRBV19 and TRBJ2-1; D is undetermined. This CDR3 reads CASRRDQSSYNEQFF. CDR3 in DNA: TGTGCCAGTAGACGCGATCAGAGCTCCTACAATGAGCAGTTCTTC. Together with reference TRBV19 and TRBJ2-1, the CDR3 gives the full variable domain: DGGITQSPKYLFRKEGQNVTLSCEQNLNHDAMYWYRQDPGQGLRLIYYSQIVNDFQKGDIAEGYSVSREKKESFPLTVTSAQKNPTAFYLCASRRDQSSYNEQFFGPGTRLTVL.